The clone carrying this T cell receptor beta chain has more than one count but fewer than ten. Its cognate antigen is unknown. The TCR beta cDNA libraries contained unique molecular identifiers. TCRdb passed the PCR reads through MiXCR, listing each CDR3 protein once. The profile shows approximately 660,000 distinct CDR3 sequences, about 60% of them singletons. This sample was included in a study of post-analysis software for immune sequencing data. General study points: A few TRBV segments (TRBV5-6, TRBV5-1 and TRBV20-1 among them) occurred more frequently in patients than in controls. A significant reduction in normalized Chao1 diversity was observed in multiple sclerosis patients versus controls.

The CDR3 has 12 residues. The germline gives CDR1 SGHKS, CDR2 YYEKEE (reference sequence). V lost 4 bases and J 7 bases, leaving 11 bases between the germline ends. The chain carries TRBV5-5 and TRBJ1-2, with D hard to call. The clonotype originates from a girl aged 2-10 years with multiple sclerosis. The sample was blood. This CDR3 reads CASSTRLSGYTF. The DNA of the CDR3 is TGTGCCAGCAGCACCCGGTTAAGTGGCTACACCTTC.